This T cell receptor beta chain was observed in a study of shared clonotypes between healthy human individuals. Study findings and constraints: With a handful of donors compared, roughly 4.9% of naive CD4 clonotypes were shared.

Sequencing was performed with immunoSEQ multiplex PCR; in TCRdb, only in-frame clones are kept and a portion is missing. The sample consists of about 340,000 clones, over 70% of them appearing once. A word on this clone: What it binds is unknown.

The source of this sequence is a man under 40 in good health. Sequencing was done on a sample of memory CD4+ T cells sorted from blood. Subset specified: CD45RA-negative fraction.

The chain's CDR3 is CASRKGGGSGYNEQFF. In DNA form, the CDR3 reads TGTGCCAGCAGGAAGGGAGGCGGGAGTGGCTACAATGAGCAGTTCTTC. V gene TRBV6-6 combines with J gene TRBJ2-1; 7 bases fit TRBD2. Unmatched junction bases numbered 11, after V lost 6 bases and J lost 3 bases. The CDR3 has 16 amino acids. Germline CDR1 reads MNHNY; CDR2 reads SVGAGI (reference sequence).